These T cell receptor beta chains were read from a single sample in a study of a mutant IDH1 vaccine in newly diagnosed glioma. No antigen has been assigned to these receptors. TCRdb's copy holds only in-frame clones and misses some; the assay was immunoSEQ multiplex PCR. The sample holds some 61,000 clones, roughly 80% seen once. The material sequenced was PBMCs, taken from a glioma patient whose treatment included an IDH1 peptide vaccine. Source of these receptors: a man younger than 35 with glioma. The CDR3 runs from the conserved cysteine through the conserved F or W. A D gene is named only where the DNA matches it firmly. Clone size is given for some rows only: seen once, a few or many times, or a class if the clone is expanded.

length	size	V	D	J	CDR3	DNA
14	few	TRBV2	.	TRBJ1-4	CASRMDRNNEKLFF	TGTGCCAGCAGGATGGACAGAAATAATGAAAAACTGTTTTTT
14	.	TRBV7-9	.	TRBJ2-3	CASSLTGGADTQYF	TGTGCCAGCAGCCTGACAGGCGGGGCAGATACGCAGTATTTT
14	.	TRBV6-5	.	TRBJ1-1	CASSYSVTNTEAFF	TGTGCCAGCAGTTACTCGGTGACAAACACTGAAGCTTTCTTT
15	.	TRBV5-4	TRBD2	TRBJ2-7	CASRPQREVSYEQYF	TGTGCCAGCAGACCCCAGCGGGAGGTCTCCTACGAGCAGTACTTC
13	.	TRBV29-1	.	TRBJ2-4	CSVNGQGTNIQYF	TGCAGCGTTAACGGTCAGGGGACAAACATTCAGTACTTC
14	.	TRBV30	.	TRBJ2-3	CAWSLSSSTDTQYF	TGTGCCTGGAGTCTATCCAGTAGCACAGATACGCAGTATTTT
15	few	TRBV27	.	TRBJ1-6	CASRSQVRSNSPLHF	TGTGCCAGCAGGTCCCAGGTGCGAAGTAATTCACCCCTCCACTTT
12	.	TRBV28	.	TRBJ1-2	CASGRISYGYTF	TGTGCCAGCGGGAGGATCTCATATGGCTACACCTTC
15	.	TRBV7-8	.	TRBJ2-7	CASSLLWDTHYEQYF	TGTGCCAGCAGCTTATTATGGGACACCCACTACGAGCAGTACTTC
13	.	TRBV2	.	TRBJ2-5	CASSDISLETQYF	TGTGCCAGCAGTGATATTAGCCTAGAGACCCAGTACTTC
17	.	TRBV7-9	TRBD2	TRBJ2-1	CASSSRRTSGGDNEQFF	TGTGCCAGCAGCTCCCGACGAACTAGCGGGGGGGATAATGAGCAGTTCTTC
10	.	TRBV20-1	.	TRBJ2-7	CSAAGYEQYF	TGCAGTGCTGCAGGTTACGAGCAGTACTTC
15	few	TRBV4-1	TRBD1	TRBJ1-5	CASSQDRGQYQPQHF	TGCGCCAGCAGCCAAGATCGGGGACAGTATCAGCCCCAGCATTTT
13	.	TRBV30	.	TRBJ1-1	CASRPAMNTEAFF	TGTGCCTCCCGCCCCGCCATGAACACTGAAGCTTTCTTT
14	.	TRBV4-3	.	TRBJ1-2	CASSQDVAGVGYTF	TGCGCCAGCAGCCAAGACGTGGCAGGAGTTGGCTACACCTTC
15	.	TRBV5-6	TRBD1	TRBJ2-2	CASSLQGAGAGELFF	TGTGCCAGCAGCCTACAGGGGGCTGGGGCCGGGGAGCTGTTTTTT
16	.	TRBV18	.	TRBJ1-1	CASSPAETTSNTEAFF	TGTGCCAGCTCACCAGCCGAGACCACTTCGAACACTGAAGCTTTCTTT
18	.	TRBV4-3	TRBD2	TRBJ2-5	CASSQRWESGGTGETQYF	TGCGCCAGCAGCCAACGATGGGAGAGCGGGGGGACGGGTGAGACCCAGTACTTC
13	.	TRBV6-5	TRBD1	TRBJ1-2	CASSYDRVRVYTF	TGTGCCAGCAGTTACGACAGGGTTAGGGTCTACACCTTC
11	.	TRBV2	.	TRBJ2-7	CASTREGKQYF	TGTGCCAGCACTCGAGAGGGAAAGCAGTACTTC
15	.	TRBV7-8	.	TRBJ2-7	CASSLGRGGPYEQYF	TGTGCCAGCAGCTTAGGTAGGGGGGGGCCCTACGAGCAGTACTTC
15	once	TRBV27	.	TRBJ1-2	CASSPRREANYGYTF	TGTGCCAGCAGTCCCCGTCGCGAAGCTAACTATGGCTACACCTTC
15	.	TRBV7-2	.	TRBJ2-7	CASSLGGALAGEQYF	TGTGCCAGCAGCTTAGGGGGGGCGCTAGCAGGGGAGCAGTACTTC
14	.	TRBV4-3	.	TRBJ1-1	CASSHQGRRTEAFF	TGCGCCAGCAGCCACCAGGGGCGGAGAACTGAAGCTTTCTTT
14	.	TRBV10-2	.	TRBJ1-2	CASSEFGPNYGYTF	TGCGCCAGCAGTGAGTTCGGACCTAACTATGGCTACACCTTC
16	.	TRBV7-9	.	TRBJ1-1	CASSPYRGPRNTEAFF	TGTGCCAGCAGCCCCTACCGGGGCCCAAGAAACACTGAAGCTTTCTTT
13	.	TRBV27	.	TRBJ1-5	CASSFGDQQPQHF	TGTGCCAGCAGTTTTGGGGATCAGCAGCCCCAGCATTTT
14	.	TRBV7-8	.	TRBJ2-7	CASSPRRLGAEQYF	TGTGCCAGCAGCCCACGGCGTCTGGGAGCCGAGCAGTACTTC
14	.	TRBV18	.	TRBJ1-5	CASSQGHSNQPQHF	TGTGCCAGCTCACAGGGACATAGCAATCAGCCCCAGCATTTT